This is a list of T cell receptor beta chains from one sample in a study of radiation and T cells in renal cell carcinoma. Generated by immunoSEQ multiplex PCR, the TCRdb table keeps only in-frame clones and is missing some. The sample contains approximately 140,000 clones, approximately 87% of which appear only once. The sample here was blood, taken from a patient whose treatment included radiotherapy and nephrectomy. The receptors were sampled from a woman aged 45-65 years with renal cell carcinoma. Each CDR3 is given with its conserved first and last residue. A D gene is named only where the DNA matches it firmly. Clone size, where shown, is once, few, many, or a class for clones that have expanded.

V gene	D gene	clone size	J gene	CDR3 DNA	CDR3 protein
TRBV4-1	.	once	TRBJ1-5	TGCGCCAGCAGCCAAGGGGGTAGGGATCAGCCCCAGCATTTT	CASSQGGRDQPQHF
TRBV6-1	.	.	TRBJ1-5	TGTGCCAGCAGTTTTGAATTTAGCAATCAGCCCCAGCATTTT	CASSFEFSNQPQHF
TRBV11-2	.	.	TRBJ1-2	TGTGCCAGCAGCCACTTAATGACAAGCCCCAACTATGGCTACACCTTC	CASSHLMTSPNYGYTF
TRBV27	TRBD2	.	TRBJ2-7	TGTGCCAGCAGTCCCCTTTTGCGGGAGGGCCGGATCGAGCAGTACTTC	CASSPLLREGRIEQYF
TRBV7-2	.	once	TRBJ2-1	TGTGCCAGCAGCTTAGCAGCGGGCACCTACAATGAGCAGTTCTTC	CASSLAAGTYNEQFF
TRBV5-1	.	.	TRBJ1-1	TGCGCCAGCAGCTTGATCCAGGGAGGTACTGAAGCTTTCTTT	CASSLIQGGTEAFF
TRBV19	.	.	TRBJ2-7	TGTGCCAGTAGCCTATCATCAGAGATCTACGAGCAGTACTTC	CASSLSSEIYEQYF
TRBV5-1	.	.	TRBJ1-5	TGCGCCAGCAGCTTGGACCTAGATCAGCCCCAGCATTTT	CASSLDLDQPQHF
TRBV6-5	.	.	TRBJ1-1	TGTGCCAGCAGTTACGTCCGCAGGGGGAACACTGAAGCTTTCTTT	CASSYVRRGNTEAFF
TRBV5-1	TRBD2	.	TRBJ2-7	TGCGCCAGCAGCCGTGATCCCGGGACTAGCGGCTACGAGCAGTACTTC	CASSRDPGTSGYEQYF
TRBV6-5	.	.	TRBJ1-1	TGTGCCACGAGACAGGCCACTGAAGCTTTCTTT	CATRQATEAFF
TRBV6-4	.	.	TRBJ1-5	TGTGCCAGTTACAGGGACCATAGCAATCAGCCCCAGCATTTT	CASYRDHSNQPQHF
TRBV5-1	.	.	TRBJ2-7	TGCGCCAGCAGCTTGGGGCAGGGAGGCGAGCAGTACTTC	CASSLGQGGEQYF
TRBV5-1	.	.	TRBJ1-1	TGCGCCAGCAGCTTGGATATTGGAGTGACCACTGAAGCTTTCTTT	CASSLDIGVTTEAFF
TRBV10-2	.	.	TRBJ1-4	TGCGCCAGCAGTCTCGTGAGGCCCCATGAAAAACTGTTTTTT	CASSLVRPHEKLFF
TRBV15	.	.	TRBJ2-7	TGTGCCACCAGCAGGGGACTGGACAAGGCCCGAGACGAGCAGTACTTC	CATSRGLDKARDEQYF
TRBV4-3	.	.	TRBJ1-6	TGCGCCAGCAGCTTGGGGGTCGGGGACGGGTCACCCCTCCACTTT	CASSLGVGDGSPLHF